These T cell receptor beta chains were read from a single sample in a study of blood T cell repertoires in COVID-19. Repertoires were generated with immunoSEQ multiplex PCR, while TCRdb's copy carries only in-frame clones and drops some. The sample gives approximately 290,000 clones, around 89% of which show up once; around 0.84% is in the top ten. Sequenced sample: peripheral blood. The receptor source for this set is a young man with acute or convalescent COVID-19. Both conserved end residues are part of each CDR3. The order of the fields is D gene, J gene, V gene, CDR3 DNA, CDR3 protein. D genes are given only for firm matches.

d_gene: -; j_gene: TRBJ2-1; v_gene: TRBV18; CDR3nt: TGTGCCAGCTCACCGGGGCTAGCGAAACACAATGAGCAGTTCTTC; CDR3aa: CASSPGLAKHNEQFF
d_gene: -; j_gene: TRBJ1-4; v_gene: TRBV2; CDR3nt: TGTGCCAGCACTAGAAGAATTCGGGAAAATGAAAAACTGTTTTTT; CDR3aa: CASTRRIRENEKLFF
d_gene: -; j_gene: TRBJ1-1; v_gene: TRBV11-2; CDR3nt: TGTGCCAGCAGCTCACAATCGGGATTGAACACTGAAGCTTTCTTT; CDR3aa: CASSSQSGLNTEAFF
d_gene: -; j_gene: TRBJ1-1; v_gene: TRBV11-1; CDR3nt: TGTGCCAGCAAGGCAGGGGCGATGGGCACTGAAGCTTTCTTT; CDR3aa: CASKAGAMGTEAFF
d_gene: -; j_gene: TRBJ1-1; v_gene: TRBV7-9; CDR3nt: TGTGCCAGCAGCCCGGGACAACTTGAAGCTTTCTTT; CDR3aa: CASSPGQLEAFF
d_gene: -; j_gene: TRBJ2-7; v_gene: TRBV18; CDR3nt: TGTGCCAGCTCCGCCTTCGGCAGGGACGAGCAGTACTTC; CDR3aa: CASSAFGRDEQYF
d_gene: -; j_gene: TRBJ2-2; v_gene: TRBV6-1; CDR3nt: TGTGCCAGCAGTGAACGGGATAGAGGTCTCGGGGCCGGGGAGCTGTTTTTT; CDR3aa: CASSERDRGLGAGELFF
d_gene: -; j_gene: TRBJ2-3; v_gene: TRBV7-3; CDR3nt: TGTGCCAGCATATTCGGTACGCAGTATTTT; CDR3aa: CASIFGTQYF
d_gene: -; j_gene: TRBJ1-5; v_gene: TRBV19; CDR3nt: TGTGCCAGTAGTTGGGAGGGCACGGGATATCAGCCCCAGCATTTT; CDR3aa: CASSWEGTGYQPQHF
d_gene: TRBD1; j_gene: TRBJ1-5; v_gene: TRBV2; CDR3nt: TGTGCCAGCAGTGAATACAGGGGCATGGGCAATCAGCCCCAGCATTTT; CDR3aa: CASSEYRGMGNQPQHF
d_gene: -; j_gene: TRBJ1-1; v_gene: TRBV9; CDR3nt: TGTGCCAGCAGCGAACAGTGGGGCAACACTGAAGCTTTCTTT; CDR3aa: CASSEQWGNTEAFF
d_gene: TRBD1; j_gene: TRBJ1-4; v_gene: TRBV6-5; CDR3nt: TGTGCCAGCAGCCGGGACAGAAGGGAAAAACTGTTTTTT; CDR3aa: CASSRDRREKLFF
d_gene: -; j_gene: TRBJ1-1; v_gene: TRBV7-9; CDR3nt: TGTGCCAGCAGCTCATCATCTGAAGCTTTCTTT; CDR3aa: CASSSSSEAFF
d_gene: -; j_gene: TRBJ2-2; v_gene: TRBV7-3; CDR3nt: TGTGCCAGCAGCCCGAGTACCGGGGAGCTGTTTTTT; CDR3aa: CASSPSTGELFF
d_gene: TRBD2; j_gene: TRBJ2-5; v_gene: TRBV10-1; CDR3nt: TGCGCCAGCAGTGAAGGCCTAGCGGGGGGTCAAGAGACCCAGTACTTC; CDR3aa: CASSEGLAGGQETQYF
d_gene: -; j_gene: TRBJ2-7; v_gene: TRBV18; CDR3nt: TGTGCCAGCTCACCTACCTACGAGCAGTACTTC; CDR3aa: CASSPTYEQYF
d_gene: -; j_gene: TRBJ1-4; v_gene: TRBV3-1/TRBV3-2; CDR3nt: TGTGCCAGCAGCCAGGGAGGCACTAATGAAAAACTGTTTTTT; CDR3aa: CASSQGGTNEKLFF
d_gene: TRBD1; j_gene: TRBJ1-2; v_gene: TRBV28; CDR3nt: TGTGCCAGCAGAGGGACAGGGGGAAACTATGGCTACACCTTC; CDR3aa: CASRGTGGNYGYTF
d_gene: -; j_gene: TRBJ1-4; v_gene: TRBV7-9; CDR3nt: TGTGCCAGCAGCTTAGGGACACCTAATGAAAAACTGTTTTTT; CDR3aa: CASSLGTPNEKLFF
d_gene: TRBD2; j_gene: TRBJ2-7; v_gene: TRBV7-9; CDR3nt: TGTGCCAGCAGGACCCTAAAGGGGACTAGCGAAGACTACGAGCAGTACTTC; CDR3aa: CASRTLKGTSEDYEQYF
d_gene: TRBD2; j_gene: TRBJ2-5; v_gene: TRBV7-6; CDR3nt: TGTGCCAGCAGCTTAGGGGGAGGGATAGCGGGACTACAAGAGACCCAGTACTTC; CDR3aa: CASSLGGGIAGLQETQYF
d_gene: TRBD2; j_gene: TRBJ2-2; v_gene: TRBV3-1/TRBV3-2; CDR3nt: TGTGCCAGCAGCCAAGGAAAACTAGCGGGAGCCGGGGAGCTGTTTTTT; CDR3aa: CASSQGKLAGAGELFF
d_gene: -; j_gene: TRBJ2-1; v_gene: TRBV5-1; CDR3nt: TGCGCCAGCAGCCTGGCAGGTTTGCTCGATGAGCAGTTCTTC; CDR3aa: CASSLAGLLDEQFF